The 14 T cell receptor beta chains below come from one sample, sequenced in a study of spatial heterogeneity in lung cancer. MiXCR, run by TCRdb on the 5' RACE reads, gives a single entry per CDR3 protein. The table includes under 20,000 distinct CDR3 sequences, 5% to 8% detected once. Specified time point: sample taken at primary tumor resection. Notes on the study in general: For expanded intratumoral alpha and beta TCRs, counts tracked tumor mutation counts.

The antigens for these receptors are not known. The material was lung tumor tissue, obtained at surgery. The receptors come from a male donor with early-stage non-small cell lung cancer.

Ten or more counts support this clonotype. This beta chain represents an off-target read in a library built for alpha chains; its size is of limited meaning. V and J are TRBV4-2 and TRBJ2-1; D is ambiguous. Germline V gene lookup returns CDR1 LGHNA and CDR2 YNFKEQ. Trimming shortened V by 4 bases and J by 2 bases, and 12 bases separated the two germline ends. The CDR3 length is 15 residues. CDR3 region: CASSPPLGTYNEQFF. CDR3 nucleotide sequence: TGTGCCAGCAGCCCGCCCTTGGGAACCTACAATGAGCAGTTCTTC.

There are many counts of this clonotype. Because the library targeted alpha chains, this beta chain is an off-target read whose size means little. The chain recombines TRBV6-1 with TRBJ2-2; D is ambiguous. Trimming stripped 0 bases from V and 1 base from J, with 6 bases between. In germline, CDR1 is MNHNS, CDR2 SASEGT. The CDR3 covers 15 residues. The CDR3 sequence is CASSEALGNTGELFF. Written as DNA, the CDR3 is TGTGCCAGCAGTGAAGCGCTTGGGAACACCGGGGAGCTGTTTTTT.

In the case of this clonotype: The library was prepared for alpha chains; this beta chain is a stray read, so its frequency means little. The chain links TRBV20-1 to TRBJ1-2, with 7 nucleotides matching TRBD1. From germline, CDR1 is DFQATT and CDR2 SNEGSKA (reference sequence). This CDR3 contains 15 residues. Trimming cost V 6 bases and J 4 bases; bases outside gene matches: 14. The CDR3 spells CSASLVRQGGYGYTF. CDR3 bases: TGCAGTGCCTCTTTAGTGCGGCAGGGGGGCTATGGCTACACCTTC.

Note on this clonotype: Within a library made for alpha chains, this beta chain is off target, and its count is uninformative. The CDR3 protein is CAIRPGQGSGNTIYF. CDR3 in DNA: TGTGCCATCAGGCCGGGACAGGGCTCTGGAAACACCATATATTTT. The V call is TRBV10-3, the J call TRBJ1-3; the match to TRBD1 covers 9 bases. Germline CDR1 is ENHRY and CDR2 is SYGVKD. V shed 6 bases, J shed 0 bases, and the junction held 3 bases outside the gene matches. The CDR3 loop spans 15 amino acids.

This clonotype was seen repeatedly, ten times or more. Little can be read into the size of this beta chain, an off-target read in a library designed for alpha chains. The CDR3 is CASSLADPPGTQYF. The CDR3 bases are TGTGCCAGCAGTTTAGCGGATCCACCGGGGACGCAGTATTTT. This chain links TRBV12-3 or TRBV12-4 with TRBJ2-3, with D maybe TRBD2 (5 bases). The CDR3 is 14 residues long. The V gene lost 0 bases and the J gene lost 9 bases, with 13 bases spanning the gap.

This clonotype is medium-sized. A library made for alpha chains picked up this beta chain off target, so its size means little. The V and J genes are TRBV20-1 and TRBJ2-7; D remains unclear. The CDR3 totals 12 residues. V shed 3 bases and J shed 3 bases, with 9 bases lying between them. The germline V gene encodes CDR1 DFQATT and CDR2 SNEGSKA (reference sequence). The CDR3 DNA is TGCAGTGCTAGTAAGGTATTCTACGAGCAGTACTTC. Translating gives CSASKVFYEQYF.

This clonotype showed up many times. This beta chain appears as a stray read in a library generated for alpha chains; its size is not informative. V gene TRBV27 combines with J gene TRBJ1-1, with D unclear. V was cut by 8 bases and J by 5 bases, with 15 bases left in between. The CDR3 covers 13 residues. In germline, CDR1 is MNHEY, CDR2 SMNVEV (reference sequence). The CDR3 sequence is CASGLFGGTEAFF. The CDR3 DNA sequence: TGTGCCAGCGGGTTATTCGGTGGGACTGAAGCTTTCTTT.

As to this clonotype: This beta chain came through as a stray read in a library set up for alpha chains, and its size says little. The gene calls are TRBV20-1 and TRBJ2-5; tentative D call: TRBD2 (5 bases). CDR3 size: 13 residues. Deletions cut 2 bases from V and 2 bases from J, with 9 bases between. CDR1 is DFQATT and CDR2 is SNEGSKA in the germline V gene (reference sequence). The CDR3 spells CSARYEGQETQYF. The CDR3, as DNA: TGCAGTGCTAGATACGAGGGTCAAGAGACCCAGTACTTC.

A remark on this clonotype: The library was prepared for alpha chains; this beta chain is a stray read, so its frequency means little. This chain joins TRBV7-2 and TRBJ2-3; no clear D gene. The CDR3 consists of 14 residues. The V gene's germline CDR1 is SGHTA and CDR2 FQGNSA. The V and J ends lost 1 base and 4 bases respectively, with 9 bases between them. The CDR3 coding sequence is TGTGCCAGCAGCTTAGACGCGAGGCCAGATACGCAGTATTTT. It translates to CASSLDARPDTQYF.

This clonotype showed up just a few times. With the library built for alpha chains, this beta chain is off target and its frequency is not meaningful. The chain employs TRBV20-1 and TRBJ2-3; 11 bases match TRBD2. V lost 6 bases and J lost 4; bases outside the gene matches: 6. Germline CDR1 DFQATT, CDR2 SNEGSKA (reference sequence). CDR3 length: 14 residues. DNA of the CDR3: TGCAGTGCCCGAACTAGCGGGGGCCCAGATACGCAGTATTTT. Its protein is CSARTSGGPDTQYF.

Many counts were recorded for this clonotype. Little can be read into the size of this beta chain, an off-target read in a library designed for alpha chains. The chain employs TRBV4-1 and TRBJ2-7; D remains unclear. The length of the CDR3 is 15 residues. Germline V gives CDR1 MGHRA, CDR2 YSYEKL. Trimming took off 0 bases at V and 0 bases at J, with 9 bases between the two ends. CDR3 coding DNA: TGCGCCAGCAGCCAAGACGACGGGCCCTCCTACGAGCAGTACTTC. This sequence encodes CASSQDDGPSYEQYF.

On this clonotype itself: Little can be read into the size of this beta chain, an off-target read in a library designed for alpha chains. The chain carries TRBV15 and TRBJ2-5; D is possibly TRBD1 (6 bases). Trimming took off 5 bases at V and 1 base at J, with 8 bases between the two ends. CDR3 size: 13 residues. CDR1 is LNHNV, CDR2 YYDKDF, per germline (reference sequence). CDR3 loop: CATSGQIQETQYF. The CDR3 bases are TGTGCCACCAGCGGACAGATCCAAGAGACCCAGTACTTC.

This clonotype was counted at least ten times. This beta chain came through as a stray read in a library set up for alpha chains, and its size says little. CDR3 coding DNA: TGTGCCAGCAGCTTATCCTCAAACGAGCAGTACTTC. Amino acids: CASSLSSNEQYF. The V call is TRBV11-2, the J call TRBJ2-7, with D hard to call. V lost 2 bases to trimming and J lost 5 bases, with 7 bases between them. Germline V gene sequence: CDR1 SGHAT, CDR2 FQNNGV. The CDR3 has 12 amino acids.

This clonotype appeared many times. Since it is a stray read in a library aimed at alpha chains, this beta chain has a size that is not meaningful. This chain uses TRBV12-5 with TRBJ2-3; D remains unclear. The CDR3 length is 13 residues. CDR1 is LGHNT, CDR2 FRNRAP, per germline. V lost 0 bases and J 5 bases, leaving 6 bases between the germline ends. CDR3: CASGLVQRDTQYF. In DNA, the CDR3 is TGTGCTAGTGGTTTGGTACAGAGAGATACGCAGTATTTT.